The next 20 T cell receptor beta chains were all read from a single sample in a study of blood T cell repertoires in COVID-19. Data came from immunoSEQ multiplex PCR; TCRdb stores just in-frame clones and leaves some out. The repertoire holds 400,000 to 550,000 clones, roughly 90% seen once, with around 4.4% in the top ten. The material sequenced was peripheral blood. Receptor source: a woman under 40 with acute or convalescent COVID-19.

This clone was detected only once. This chain uses TRBV10-2 with TRBJ2-5, with a weak D call TRBD1 (6 bases). CDR3 length equals 13 residues. Trimming cost V 6 bases and J 5 bases, with 13 bases left between them. Germline CDR1 reads WSHSY; CDR2 reads SAAADI. CDR3 protein: CASRAQGVETQYF. Written as DNA, the CDR3 is TGCGCCAGCAGAGCACAGGGAGTCGAGACCCAGTACTTC.

This rearrangement joins TRBV27 to TRBJ1-1; weak D call: TRBD1 (6 bases). The CDR3 has 15 amino acids. Trimming removed 5 bases from V and 1 base from J, with 14 bases in between. The germline V gene has CDR1 MNHEY and CDR2 SMNVEV (reference sequence). In nucleotides, the CDR3 is TGTGCCAGCAGTGGTACAGGGTTCGGGAACACTGAAGCTTTCTTT. Protein product: CASSGTGFGNTEAFF.

The rearrangement links TRBV7-9 to TRBJ1-6; possible D gene TRBD1, 5 bases. The CDR3 extends over 14 amino acids. Germline V gives CDR1 SEHNR, CDR2 FQNEAQ (reference sequence). The V end was cut by 5 bases, the J end by 9 bases, with 14 bases between. CDR3 loop: CASSPGGDSSPLHF. In DNA, the CDR3 is TGTGCCAGCAGCCCCGGGGGGGATAGTTCACCCCTCCACTTT.

The rearrangement links TRBV9 to TRBJ2-1, with TRBD2 identical over 11 bases. With V trimmed by 3 bases and J by 2 bases, 7 bases remained unmatched. The length of the CDR3 is 17 residues. From germline, CDR1 is SGDLS and CDR2 YYNGEE. CDR3 protein: CASSGPYSGGAYNEQFF. DNA of the CDR3: TGTGCCAGCAGCGGTCCCTATAGCGGGGGGGCCTACAATGAGCAGTTCTTC.

There are many counts of this clone. Other nucleotide sequences from this sample produce the same CDR3. The chain has TRBV5-4 and TRBJ2-7, with 8 bases that match TRBD1. With 5 bases clipped from V and 4 bases from J, the junction kept 5 bases outside the gene matches. The CDR3 loop spans 13 amino acids. Looked up from germline, CDR1 is SGHNT and CDR2 is YYREEE (reference sequence). CDR3 bases: TGTGCCAGCAGTCTGGACAGGGCATACGAGCAGTACTTC. Translating it yields CASSLDRAYEQYF.

The chain carries TRBV6-5 and TRBJ2-3; D perhaps matches TRBD1 (6 bases). Per germline, CDR1 MNHEY and CDR2 SVGAGI. This CDR3 has 15 residues. The V end was cut by 6 bases, the J end by 0 bases, with 13 bases between. The CDR3: CASSQLGGSTDTQYF. DNA for the CDR3: TGTGCCAGCAGCCAACTTGGGGGCAGCACAGATACGCAGTATTTT.

This sequence joins TRBV5-5 and TRBJ1-2; the D is unclear. Germline V gene lookup returns CDR1 SGHKS and CDR2 YYEKEE (reference sequence). CDR3 length: 13 residues. V shed 4 bases and J shed 3 bases, with 10 bases lying between them. CDR3: CASSPKNDYGYTF. Written as DNA, the CDR3 is TGTGCCAGCAGCCCTAAAAACGACTATGGCTACACCTTC. The full variable domain, in which reference TRBV5-5 and TRBJ1-2 provide the parts outside the CDR3, is DAGVTQSPTHLIKTRGQQVTLRCSPISGHKSVSWYQQVLGQGPQFIFQYYEKEERGRGNFPDRFSARQFPNYSSELNVNALLLGDSALYLCASSPKNDYGYTFGSGTRLTVV.

The chain links TRBV29-1 to TRBJ1-2; D is undetermined. The CDR3 has 15 residues. Germline V gives CDR1 SQVTM, CDR2 ANQGSEA. V lost 7 bases to trimming and J lost 3 bases, with 21 bases between them. In DNA form, the CDR3 reads TGCAGCGCCGACGTGCTCGCCCGGAGGGACTATGGCTACACCTTC. Its translation: CSADVLARRDYGYTF.

The chain recombines TRBV5-4 with TRBJ2-7, with TRBD2 matching over 8 bases. The germline V gene has CDR1 SGHNT and CDR2 YYREEE (reference sequence). The CDR3 is 15 amino acids. The ends lost 0 bases at V and 6 bases at J; junction bases unmatched: 8. CDR3: CASSLAPGLEIEQYF. The CDR3 bases are TGTGCCAGCAGCTTGGCCCCGGGACTAGAGATCGAGCAGTACTTC. Full variable domain (outside the CDR3, taken from reference TRBV5-4 and TRBJ2-7): ETGVTQSPTHLIKTRGQQVTLRCSSQSGHNTVSWYQQALGQGPQFIFQYYREEENGRGNFPPRFSGLQFPNYSSELNVNALELDDSALYLCASSLAPGLEIEQYFGPGTRLTVT.

This clone was picked up one time. This chain connects TRBV5-6 to TRBJ2-2; TRBD2 is a possible D gene (7 bases). CDR3 length equals 13 residues. V was cut by 2 bases and J by 8 bases, with 10 bases left in between. From germline, CDR1 is SGHDT and CDR2 YYEEEE. The CDR3 loop is CASSFGGRGELFF. CDR3 sequence (DNA): TGTGCCAGCAGCTTCGGGGGGCGAGGGGAGCTGTTTTTT.

The chain recombines TRBV9 with TRBJ2-5; tentatively, D is TRBD1 (6 bases). The CDR3 totals 12 residues. Trimming took off 3 bases at V and 5 bases at J, with 8 bases between the two ends. Germline CDR1 is SGDLS and CDR2 is YYNGEE. The CDR3 loop is CASSAQGETQYF. The CDR3 region has the DNA TGTGCCAGCAGCGCGCAGGGGGAGACCCAGTACTTC.

Only one count was recorded for this clone. The genes are TRBV18 and TRBJ1-2; 9 bases map to TRBD1. Trimming removed 0 bases from V and 8 bases from J; junction bases left unmatched: 7. CDR1 and CDR2 from the germline V gene are KGHSH and LQKENI. The CDR3 runs to 15 residues. The CDR3 coding sequence is TGTGCCAGCTCACCACCCGGGACAGGGATTTACGGCTACACCTTC. Its translation is CASSPPGTGIYGYTF.

This chain links TRBV3-1 (or the pseudogene TRBV3-2) with TRBJ2-3; tentatively, D is TRBD1 (7 bases). Germline lookup yields CDR1 LGHDT and CDR2 YNNKEL (reference sequence). The CDR3 sequence is 14 residues long. Trimming shortened V by 3 bases and J by 4 bases, and 11 bases separated the two germline ends. The CDR3 spells CASSHGGGPDTQYF. The DNA for the CDR3 is TGTGCCAGCAGCCATGGAGGGGGCCCAGATACGCAGTATTTT.

A single count supports this clone. The chain couples TRBV3-1 (or the pseudogene TRBV3-2) to TRBJ2-3, with D tentatively TRBD2 (5 bases). The germline V and J ends were trimmed by 0 bases and 0 bases, with 13 bases remaining between them. CDR1 LGHDT and CDR2 YNNKEL come from the germline V gene (reference sequence). There are 17 residues in the CDR3. CDR3 in amino acids: CASSQELSGPSTDTQYF. CDR3 nucleotide sequence: TGTGCCAGCAGCCAAGAGTTAAGCGGACCTAGCACAGATACGCAGTATTTT.

This sequence joins TRBV2 and TRBJ2-2, with 11 positions matching TRBD1. V shed 6 bases, J shed 0 bases, and the junction held 6 bases outside the gene matches. The CDR3 loop spans 17 amino acids. CDR1 is SNHLY, CDR2 FYNNEI, per germline. Here the CDR3 DNA reads TGTGCCAGCAGCCAGGGACAGGGGGATACGAACACCGGGGAGCTGTTTTTT. Its translation is CASSQGQGDTNTGELFF.

The chain couples TRBV7-2 to TRBJ1-4; the match to TRBD1 covers 8 bases. Germline V gene data show CDR1 as SGHTA and CDR2 as FQGNSA. This CDR3 has 16 residues. CDR3 sequence: CASGTGSVLTNEKLFF. In nucleotides, the CDR3 is TGTGCAAGCGGGACAGGATCAGTTCTCACTAATGAAAAACTGTTTTTT.

The chain has TRBV5-1 and TRBJ1-1; D ambiguous. This CDR3 has 14 amino acids. Trimming removed 1 base at V and 10 bases at J, with 17 bases between. The germline V gene encodes CDR1 SGHRS and CDR2 YFSETQ. The DNA of the CDR3 is TGCGCCAGCAGCTTGTTTCGCGCCCCTGATGGAGCTTTCTTT. It encodes CASSLFRAPDGAFF.

The V gene is TRBV5-4, the J gene TRBJ2-7, with 9 bases that match TRBD1. The CDR3 extends over 15 amino acids. V was clipped by 0 bases and J by 6 bases; unmatched bases: 7. Germline CDR1 SGHNT, CDR2 YYREEE (reference sequence). CDR3 in amino acids: CASSLAGQGRSEQYF. Written as DNA, the CDR3 is TGTGCCAGCAGCTTGGCGGGACAGGGTAGGAGCGAGCAGTACTTC.

V gene TRBV2 combines with J gene TRBJ1-3, with TRBD2 matching 10 bases. TRBJ2-2 explains the end of the DNA better; the J call may be wrong. The V gene's germline CDR1 is SNHLY and CDR2 FYNNEI. CDR3 length: 14 amino acids. Here the CDR3 DNA reads TGTGCCAGCATGGGACTAGCGACAACCGGGGAGCTGTTTTTT. Amino acids: CASMGLATTGELFF.

The rearrangement links TRBV5-1 to TRBJ1-1; D perhaps matches TRBD1 (6 bases). V dropped 0 bases and J dropped 4 bases, with 10 bases sitting between them. CDR3 length equals 14 residues. Germline V gene sequence: CDR1 SGHRS, CDR2 YFSETQ. In DNA form, the CDR3 reads TGCGCCAGCAGCTTGGATGGACAGATCACTGAAGCTTTCTTT. Translating gives CASSLDGQITEAFF.